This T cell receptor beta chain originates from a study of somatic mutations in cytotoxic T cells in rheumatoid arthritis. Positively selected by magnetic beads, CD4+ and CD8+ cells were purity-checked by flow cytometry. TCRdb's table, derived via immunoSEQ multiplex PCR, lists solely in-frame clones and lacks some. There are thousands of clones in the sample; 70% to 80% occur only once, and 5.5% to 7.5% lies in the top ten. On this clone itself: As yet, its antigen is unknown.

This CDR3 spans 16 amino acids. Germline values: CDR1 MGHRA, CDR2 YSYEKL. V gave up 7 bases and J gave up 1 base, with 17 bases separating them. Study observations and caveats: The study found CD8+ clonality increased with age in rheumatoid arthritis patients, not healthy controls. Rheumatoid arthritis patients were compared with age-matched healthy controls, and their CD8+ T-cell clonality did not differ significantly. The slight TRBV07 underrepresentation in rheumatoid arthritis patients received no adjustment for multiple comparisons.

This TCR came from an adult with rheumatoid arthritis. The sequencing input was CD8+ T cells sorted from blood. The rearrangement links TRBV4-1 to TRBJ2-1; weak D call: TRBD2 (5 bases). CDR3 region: CASIQAVTGSYNEQFF. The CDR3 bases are TGCGCCAGCATTCAAGCCGTTACGGGATCCTACAATGAGCAGTTCTTC.